The 15 T cell receptor beta chains below all came from one sample that was sequenced in a study of beta chain features in type 1 diabetes. cDNA synthesis used the whole RNA isolate, giving expressed TCRB sequences. The method was immunoSEQ multiplex PCR; TCRdb's version includes in-frame clones alone and lacks a portion of them. The sample includes around 300,000 clones, approximately 10% of them seen just once. Sequenced: naive CD4+ T cells from blood. These receptor sequences come from a woman aged 25-40 years in good health.

The V and J genes are TRBV15 and TRBJ1-1; 7 nucleotides match TRBD1. The CDR3 totals 13 residues. From germline, CDR1 is LNHNV and CDR2 YYDKDF (reference sequence). Losses at the gene ends were 5 bases for V and 4 bases for J; bases not matched to a gene: 4. This chain's CDR3 is CATSWGQFTEAFF. The CDR3 bases are TGTGCCACCAGCTGGGGACAGTTCACTGAAGCTTTCTTT.

The sample holds a few counts of this clone. This chain connects TRBV6-1 to TRBJ1-5, with a weak D call TRBD1 (6 bases). From germline, CDR1 is MNHNS and CDR2 SASEGT. V was pared by 3 bases and J by 7 bases, with 16 bases between. The CDR3 loop spans 15 amino acids. CDR3 DNA: TGTGCCAGCAGTGAGGGACACAGGATTGGACAGCCCCAGCATTTT. Protein: CASSEGHRIGQPQHF.

The V gene is TRBV7-2, the J gene TRBJ2-7, with 10 nucleotides matching TRBD1. V lost 6 bases to trimming and J lost 3 bases; unmatched junction nucleotides: 8. This CDR3 spans 15 amino acids. Germline values: CDR1 SGHTA, CDR2 FQGNSA. CDR3 sequence reads: CASRKSGQGNYEQYF. The CDR3, as DNA: TGTGCCAGCAGAAAATCGGGACAGGGGAACTACGAGCAGTACTTC.

In its sample, this clone was seen a few times. This chain connects TRBV7-9 to TRBJ1-1; 11 nucleotides line up with TRBD1. Germline V CDR1 and CDR2: SEHNR, FQNEAQ (reference sequence). The J segment lost 7 bases and the V segment lost 5 bases, leaving 3 bases of the junction unmatched. CDR3 length: 13 amino acids. CDR3 nucleotide sequence: TGTGCCAGCAGCGGGACAGGGGGAGTTGAAGCTTTCTTT. Translated: CASSGTGGVEAFF.

The rearrangement joins TRBV7-2 to TRBJ2-7; D not resolved. V dropped 1 base and J dropped 2 bases, with 9 bases sitting between them. Germline V gene lookup returns CDR1 SGHTA and CDR2 FQGNSA. This CDR3 has 14 amino acids. CDR3 region: CASSLELATYEQYF. DNA of the CDR3: TGTGCCAGCAGCTTAGAATTAGCCACCTACGAGCAGTACTTC. Using reference TRBV7-2 and TRBJ2-7 for the parts outside the CDR3, the full variable domain is GAGVSQSPSNKVTEKGKDVELRCDPISGHTALYWYRQSLGQGLEFLIYFQGNSAPDKSGLPSDRFSAERTGGSVSTLTIQRTQQEDSAVYLCASSLELATYEQYFGPGTRLTVT.

The rearrangement joins TRBV7-2 to TRBJ2-1, with D perhaps TRBD2 (6 bases). Per germline, CDR1 SGHTA and CDR2 FQGNSA. The ends were cut back, 4 bases at V and 3 bases at J, with 16 bases in the middle. This CDR3 has 16 residues. In nucleotides, the CDR3 is TGTGCCAGCAGCTCATCAAGCGGGCGGGGCTACAATGAGCAGTTCTTC. It translates to CASSSSSGRGYNEQFF.

This clone was seen a handful of times. The chain uses TRBV23-1 and TRBJ2-5; perhaps TRBD1 as D (6 bases). Near its end, the DNA agrees better with TRBJ2-7, so the J call may be wrong. TRBV23-1 is identified as an open reading frame with a role that is uncertain. The CDR3 is 16 residues long. The CDR3, as DNA: TGCGCCAGCGCATGCAACCGGGACATCCTTTGGGACGAGCAGTACTTC. Amino acids: CASACNRDILWDEQYF.

This clone was counted a few times. The CDR3 nucleotides read TGTGCCAGCAGCTCGCCGGGACAGAGCTCTGGGGCCAACGTCCTGACTTTC. Amino acids: CASSSPGQSSGANVLTF. This chain uses TRBV7-2 with TRBJ2-6, with TRBD1 matching over 7 bases. V lost 4 bases and J lost 0; bases outside the gene matches: 6. The CDR3 is made up of 17 amino acids. Germline V lookup: CDR1 SGHTA, CDR2 FQGNSA.

CDR3 sequence: CASSDRLAGTNTGELFF. CDR3 coding DNA: TGTGCCAGCTCAGATAGACTAGCGGGAACGAACACCGGGGAGCTGTTTTTT. This chain joins TRBV18 and TRBJ2-2; TRBD2 matches at 11 bases. CDR1 is KGHSH, CDR2 LQKENI, per germline. The CDR3 runs to 17 residues. Unmatched junction bases numbered 5, after V lost 5 bases and J lost 0 bases.

This clone was detected a few times. The genes are TRBV5-1 and TRBJ1-4; no clear D gene. Trimming removed 3 bases at V and 0 bases at J, with 3 bases between. The CDR3 consists of 13 residues. From germline, CDR1 is SGHRS and CDR2 YFSETQ. Here the CDR3 reads CASSSATNEKLFF. The CDR3 DNA reads TGCGCCAGCAGCTCTGCAACTAATGAAAAACTGTTTTTT.

This clone came up a few times. The chain joins TRBV5-6 to TRBJ1-2; no reliable D call. V gave up 0 bases and J gave up 4 bases, with 10 bases separating them. Germline V CDR1 and CDR2: SGHDT, YYEEEE. The CDR3 runs to 14 residues. CDR3 sequence (DNA): TGTGCCAGCAGCTTGGGGCGGTTACTCTATGGCTACACCTTC. As protein: CASSLGRLLYGYTF.

CDR3 bases: TGTGCCAGCAGCTTAGACTCTACCTCTGAAAAACTGTTTTTT. Translation: CASSLDSTSEKLFF. This chain joins TRBV11-2 and TRBJ1-4, with D uncertain. This CDR3 is built from 14 residues. Germline CDR1 is SGHAT and CDR2 is FQNNGV. V lost 0 bases to trimming and J lost 7 bases, with 9 bases between them.

CDR3 DNA sequence: TGTGCCAGCTCACCTCCGCGCGTAGCGGGAGGGCCCTCCTACAATGAGCAGTTCTTC. Its translation is CASSPPRVAGGPSYNEQFF. The chain carries TRBV18 and TRBJ2-1, with 11 bases aligning to TRBD2. Germline V lookup: CDR1 KGHSH, CDR2 LQKENI. V shed 3 bases, J shed 0 bases, and the junction held 10 bases outside the gene matches. The CDR3 is 19 residues long.

This chain links TRBV2 with TRBJ2-5, with 8 bases fitting TRBD1. Germline V gene sequence: CDR1 SNHLY, CDR2 FYNNEI. V shed 0 bases, J shed 6 bases, and the junction held 12 bases outside the gene matches. The CDR3 sequence is 17 residues long. The DNA of the CDR3 is TGTGCCAGCAGTGAAGCGCTTCGGGCAGGGGGCGGGAAGACCCAGTACTTC. It specifies CASSEALRAGGGKTQYF. Complete variable domain (other parts from reference TRBV2 and TRBJ2-5): EPEVTQTPSHQVTQMGQEVILRCVPISNHLYFYWYRQILGQKVEFLVSFYNNEISEKSEIFDDQFSVERPDGSNFTLKIRSTKLEDSAMYFCASSEALRAGGGKTQYFGPGTRLLVL.

This clone was picked up a small number of times. The genes are TRBV15 and TRBJ2-7; D ambiguous. Germline values: CDR1 LNHNV, CDR2 YYDKDF (reference sequence). The length of the CDR3 is 12 residues. V was cut by 3 bases and J by 3 bases, with 6 bases left in between. DNA of the CDR3: TGTGCCACCAGCAGGGCAGACTACGAGCAGTACTTC. Amino acid sequence: CATSRADYEQYF.